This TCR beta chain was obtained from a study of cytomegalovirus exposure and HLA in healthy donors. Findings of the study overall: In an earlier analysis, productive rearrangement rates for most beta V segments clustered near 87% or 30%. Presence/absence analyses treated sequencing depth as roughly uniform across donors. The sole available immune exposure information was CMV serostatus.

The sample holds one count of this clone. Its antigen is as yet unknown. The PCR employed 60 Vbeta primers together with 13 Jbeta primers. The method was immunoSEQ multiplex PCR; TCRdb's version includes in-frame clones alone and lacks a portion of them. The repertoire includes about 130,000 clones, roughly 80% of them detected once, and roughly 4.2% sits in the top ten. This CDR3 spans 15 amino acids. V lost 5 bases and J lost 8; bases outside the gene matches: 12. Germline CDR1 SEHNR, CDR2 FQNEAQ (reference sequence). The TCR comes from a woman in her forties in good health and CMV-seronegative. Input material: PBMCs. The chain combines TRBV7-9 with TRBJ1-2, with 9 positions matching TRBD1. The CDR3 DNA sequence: TGTGCCAGCAGCCAGTGGGGACAGGGCTTAGGCGGCTACACCTTC. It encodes CASSQWGQGLGGYTF.